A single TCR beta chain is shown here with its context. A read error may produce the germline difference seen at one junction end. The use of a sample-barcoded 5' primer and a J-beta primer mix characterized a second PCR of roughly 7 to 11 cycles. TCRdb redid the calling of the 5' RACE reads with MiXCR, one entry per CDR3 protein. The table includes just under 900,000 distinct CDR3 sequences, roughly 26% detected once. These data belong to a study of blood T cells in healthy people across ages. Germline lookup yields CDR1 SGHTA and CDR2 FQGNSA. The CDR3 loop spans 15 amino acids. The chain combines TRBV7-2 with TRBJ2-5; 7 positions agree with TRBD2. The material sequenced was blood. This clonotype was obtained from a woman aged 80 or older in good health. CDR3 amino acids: CASSLVRTRKETRYF. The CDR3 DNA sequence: TGTGCCAGTAGCTTAGTTCGGACTAGAAAAGAGACCCGGTACTTC.